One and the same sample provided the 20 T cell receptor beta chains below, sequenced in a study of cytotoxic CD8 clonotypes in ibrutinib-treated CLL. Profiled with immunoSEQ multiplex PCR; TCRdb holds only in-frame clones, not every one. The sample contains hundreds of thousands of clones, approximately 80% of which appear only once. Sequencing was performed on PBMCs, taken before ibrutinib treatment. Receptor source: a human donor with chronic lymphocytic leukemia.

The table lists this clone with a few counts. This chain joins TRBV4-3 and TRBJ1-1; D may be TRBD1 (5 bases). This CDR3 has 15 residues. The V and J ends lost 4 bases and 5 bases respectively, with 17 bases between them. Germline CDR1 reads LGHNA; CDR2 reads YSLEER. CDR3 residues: CASSPREGGRTEAFF. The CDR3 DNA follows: TGCGCCAGCAGCCCCAGGGAGGGCGGACGAACTGAAGCTTTCTTT.

The CDR3: CASSLDGTNPYEQYF. DNA of the CDR3: TGTGCCAGCAGCTTGGACGGGACGAATCCCTACGAGCAGTACTTC. This sequence joins TRBV7-2 and TRBJ2-7; possibly TRBD1 or TRBD2 for D (5 bases each). The CDR3 is 15 residues long. V shed 3 bases and J shed 2 bases, with 14 bases lying between them. CDR1 is SGHTA and CDR2 is FQGNSA in the germline V gene.

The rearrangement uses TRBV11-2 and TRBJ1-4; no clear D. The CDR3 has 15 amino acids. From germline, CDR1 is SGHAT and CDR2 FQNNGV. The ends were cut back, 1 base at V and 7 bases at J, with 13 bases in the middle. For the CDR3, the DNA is TGTGCCAGCAGCTTAGCAGTCCCTGGCGGTGAAAAACTGTTTTTT. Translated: CASSLAVPGGEKLFF.

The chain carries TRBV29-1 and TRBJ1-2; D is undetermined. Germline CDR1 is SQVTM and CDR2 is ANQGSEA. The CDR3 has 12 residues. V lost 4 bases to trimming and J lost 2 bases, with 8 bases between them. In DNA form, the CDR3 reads TGCAGCGTTGGTTCCGGGAACTATGGCTACACCTTC. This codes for CSVGSGNYGYTF.

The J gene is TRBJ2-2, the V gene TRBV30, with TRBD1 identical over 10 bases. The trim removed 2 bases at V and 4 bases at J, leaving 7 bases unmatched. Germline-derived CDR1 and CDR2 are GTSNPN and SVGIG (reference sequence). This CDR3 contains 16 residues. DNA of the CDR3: TGTGCCTGGAGTCGGGACAGGGGATACGGCACCGGGGAGCTGTTTTTT. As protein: CAWSRDRGYGTGELFF.

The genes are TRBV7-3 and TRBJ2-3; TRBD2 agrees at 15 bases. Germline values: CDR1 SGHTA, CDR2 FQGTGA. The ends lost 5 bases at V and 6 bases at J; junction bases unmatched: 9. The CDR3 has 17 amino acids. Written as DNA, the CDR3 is TGTGCCAGCAGCCGGACTAGCGGGAGGGCCGGGCCCGATACGCAGTATTTT. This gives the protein CASSRTSGRAGPDTQYF.

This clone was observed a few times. CDR3 sequence: CASSYPPYF. The DNA for the CDR3 is TGTGCCAGCAGTTACCCACCCTACTTC. The V gene is TRBV6-5, the J gene TRBJ2-5; D unresolved. The length of the CDR3 is 9 residues. The V end lost 2 bases, the J end lost 14 bases, and 6 bases lay between the germline ends. Germline assignment: CDR1 MNHEY and CDR2 SVGAGI.

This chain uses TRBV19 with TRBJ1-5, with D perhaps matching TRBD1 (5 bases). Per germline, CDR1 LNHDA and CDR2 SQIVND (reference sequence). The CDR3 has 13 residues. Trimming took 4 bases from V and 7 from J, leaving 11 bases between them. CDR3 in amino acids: CASSTGTRQPQHF. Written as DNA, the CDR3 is TGTGCCAGTAGTACAGGGACCAGACAGCCCCAGCATTTT.

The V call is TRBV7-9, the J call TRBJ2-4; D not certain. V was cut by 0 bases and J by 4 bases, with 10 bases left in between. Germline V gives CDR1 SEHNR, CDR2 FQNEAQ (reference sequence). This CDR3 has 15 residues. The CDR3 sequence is CASSLADINKNIQYF. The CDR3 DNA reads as TGTGCCAGCAGCTTAGCAGACATAAATAAAAACATTCAGTACTTC.

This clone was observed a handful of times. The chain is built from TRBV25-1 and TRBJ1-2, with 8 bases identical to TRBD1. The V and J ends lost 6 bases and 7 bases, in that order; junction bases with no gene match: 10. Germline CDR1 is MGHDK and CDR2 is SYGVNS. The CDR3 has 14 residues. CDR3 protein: CASSSTPDRAGYTF. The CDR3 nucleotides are TGTGCCAGCAGCTCAACCCCGGACAGGGCTGGCTACACCTTC.

CDR3 nucleotides: TGTGCCACCAGCAGAGCGTTCGGACAGGGAGGTCAGCCCCAGCATTTT. Amino acid sequence: CATSRAFGQGGQPQHF. The J gene is TRBJ1-5, the V gene TRBV15, with TRBD1 identical over 8 bases. The length of the CDR3 is 16 residues. CDR1 is LNHNV and CDR2 is YYDKDF in the germline V gene (reference sequence). J gave up 6 bases and V 1 base, and 8 bases lay outside the gene matches.

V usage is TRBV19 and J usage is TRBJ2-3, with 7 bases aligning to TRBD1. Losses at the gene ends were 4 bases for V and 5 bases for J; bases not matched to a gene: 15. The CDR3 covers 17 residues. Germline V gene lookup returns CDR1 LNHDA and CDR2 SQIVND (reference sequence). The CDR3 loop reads CASSTSDGTASGDTQYF. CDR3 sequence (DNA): TGTGCCAGTAGTACTTCCGACGGGACAGCATCGGGAGATACGCAGTATTTT.

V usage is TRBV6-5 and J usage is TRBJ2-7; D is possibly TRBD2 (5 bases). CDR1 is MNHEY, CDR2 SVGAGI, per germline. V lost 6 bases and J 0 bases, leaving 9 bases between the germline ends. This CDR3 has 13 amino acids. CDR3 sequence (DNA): TGTGCCAGCAGGCAAGGACTCTCCTACGAGCAGTACTTC. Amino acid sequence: CASRQGLSYEQYF.

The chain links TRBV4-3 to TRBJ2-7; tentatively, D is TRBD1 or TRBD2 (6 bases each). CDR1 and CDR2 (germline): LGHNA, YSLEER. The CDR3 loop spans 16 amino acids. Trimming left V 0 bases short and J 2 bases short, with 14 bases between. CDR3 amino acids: CASSQDFGGHTYEQYF. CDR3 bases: TGCGCCAGCAGCCAAGATTTTGGGGGGCACACCTACGAGCAGTACTTC.

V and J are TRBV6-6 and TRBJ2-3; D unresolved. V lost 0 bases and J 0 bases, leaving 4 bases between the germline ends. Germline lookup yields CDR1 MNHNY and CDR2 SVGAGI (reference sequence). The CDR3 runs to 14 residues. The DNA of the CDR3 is TGTGCCAGCAGTTACTCGGCTAGCACAGATACGCAGTATTTT. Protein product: CASSYSASTDTQYF.

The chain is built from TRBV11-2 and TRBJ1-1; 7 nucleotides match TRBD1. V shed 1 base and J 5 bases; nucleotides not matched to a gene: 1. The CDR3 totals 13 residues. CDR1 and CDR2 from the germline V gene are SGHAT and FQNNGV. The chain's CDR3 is CASSLAGGTEAFF. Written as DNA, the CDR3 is TGTGCCAGCAGCTTAGCAGGGGGTACTGAAGCTTTCTTT.

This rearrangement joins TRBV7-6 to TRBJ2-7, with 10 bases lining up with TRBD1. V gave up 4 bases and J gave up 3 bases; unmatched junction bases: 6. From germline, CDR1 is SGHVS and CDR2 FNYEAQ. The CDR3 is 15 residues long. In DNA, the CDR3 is TGTGCCAGCAGCTGGGGACAGGGGAACGGCTACGAGCAGTACTTC. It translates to CASSWGQGNGYEQYF.

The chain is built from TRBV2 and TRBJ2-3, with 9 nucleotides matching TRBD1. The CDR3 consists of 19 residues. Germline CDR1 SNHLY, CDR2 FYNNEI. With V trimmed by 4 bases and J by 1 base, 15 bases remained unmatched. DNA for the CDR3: TGTGCCAGCAGTGGACTACAGGGGGCTCAGGTCCGTGGCACAGATACGCAGTATTTT. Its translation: CASSGLQGAQVRGTDTQYF.

The CDR3 nucleotides read TGTGCCAGTAGTGACCGAACTAGCGGGAGGGGGAATGAGCAGTTCTTC. This encodes CASSDRTSGRGNEQFF. J is TRBJ2-1 and V is TRBV19; 13 positions agree with TRBD2. This CDR3 region has 16 residues. Germline trimming cut 5 bases from V and 7 bases from J; bases unmatched to any gene: 8. Germline V gives CDR1 LNHDA, CDR2 SQIVND (reference sequence). Full variable domain (missing parts from reference TRBV19 and TRBJ2-1): DGGITQSPKYLFRKEGQNVTLSCEQNLNHDAMYWYRQDPGQGLRLIYYSQIVNDFQKGDIAEGYSVSREKKESFPLTVTSAQKNPTAFYLCASSDRTSGRGNEQFFGPGTRLTVL.

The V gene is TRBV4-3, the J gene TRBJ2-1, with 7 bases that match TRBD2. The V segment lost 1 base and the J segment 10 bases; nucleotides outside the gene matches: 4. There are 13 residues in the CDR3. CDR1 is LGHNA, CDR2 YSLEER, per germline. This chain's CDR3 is CASSQGLAQEQFF. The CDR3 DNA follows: TGCGCCAGCAGCCAAGGACTAGCCCAGGAGCAGTTCTTC.